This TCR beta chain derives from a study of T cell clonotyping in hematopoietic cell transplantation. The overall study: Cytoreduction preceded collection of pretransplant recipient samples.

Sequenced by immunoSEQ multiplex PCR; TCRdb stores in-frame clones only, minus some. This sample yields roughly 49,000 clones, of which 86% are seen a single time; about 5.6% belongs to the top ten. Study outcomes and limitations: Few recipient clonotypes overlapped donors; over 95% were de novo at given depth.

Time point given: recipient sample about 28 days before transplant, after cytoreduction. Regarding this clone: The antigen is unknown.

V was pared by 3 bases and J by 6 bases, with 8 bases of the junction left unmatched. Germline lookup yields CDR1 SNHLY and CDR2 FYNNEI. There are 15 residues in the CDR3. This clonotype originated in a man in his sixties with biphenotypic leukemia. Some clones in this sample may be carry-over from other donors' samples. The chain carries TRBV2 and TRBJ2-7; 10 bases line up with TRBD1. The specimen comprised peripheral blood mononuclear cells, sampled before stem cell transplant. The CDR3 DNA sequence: TGTGCCAGCAGTGAGGCTAGGACAGGGGGAGGCGAGCAGTACTTC. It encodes CASSEARTGGGEQYF. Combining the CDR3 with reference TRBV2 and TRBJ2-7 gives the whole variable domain EPEVTQTPSHQVTQMGQEVILRCVPISNHLYFYWYRQILGQKVEFLVSFYNNEISEKSEIFDDQFSVERPDGSNFTLKIRSTKLEDSAMYFCASSEARTGGGEQYFGPGTRLTVT.